One and the same sample provided the 11 T cell receptor beta chains below, sequenced in a study of blood T cell repertoires in COVID-19. Measured with immunoSEQ multiplex PCR; TCRdb has only the in-frame clones, and not every one. The sample holds approximately 270,000 clones, approximately 89% seen once. Sample: PBMCs or T cells enriched from blood (not recorded which). These receptors were taken from a woman aged 55-70 years who had recovered from COVID-19.

This clone has only a few counts. This chain connects TRBV11-3 to TRBJ2-7; 9 bases match TRBD1. Unmatched junction bases numbered 8, after V lost 0 bases and J lost 5 bases. The CDR3 length is 16 residues. The germline gives CDR1 SGHNT, CDR2 YENEEA. As DNA, the CDR3 is TGTGCCAGCAGCTTAGATTATGGGACAGGGAGCCACGAGCAGTACTTC. It encodes CASSLDYGTGSHEQYF.

The rearrangement links TRBV10-3 to TRBJ2-7, with 7 bases fitting TRBD1. Trimming cost V 9 bases and J 5 bases; bases outside gene matches: 10. Looked up from germline, CDR1 is ENHRY and CDR2 is SYGVKD. CDR3 size: 13 residues. DNA of the CDR3: TGTGCCATTTCAAGGGACAGCGCGAACGAGCAGTACTTC. Amino acids: CAISRDSANEQYF.

The rearrangement joins TRBV29-1 to TRBJ2-2; 8 bases are a match to TRBD2. Germline loops: CDR1 SQVTM, CDR2 ANQGSEA. Unmatched junction bases numbered 8, after V lost 7 bases and J lost 7 bases. There are 13 residues in the CDR3. CDR3 sequence: CSARGGIVGELFF. Written as DNA, the CDR3 is TGCAGCGCCCGGGGGGGAATTGTCGGGGAGCTGTTTTTT.

This chain connects TRBV7-8 to TRBJ2-3, with 7 bases fitting TRBD2. J gave up 4 bases and V 3 bases, and 4 bases lay outside the gene matches. Looked up from germline, CDR1 is SGHVS and CDR2 is FQNEAQ. The CDR3 has 14 residues. Written as DNA, the CDR3 is TGTGCCAGCAGCTTTAGCGGGTTCTCAGATACGCAGTATTTT. It codes for CASSFSGFSDTQYF.

The CDR3 region has the DNA TGTGCCAGCAGAATCATGAGTACAGGGGCTAATGAAAAACTGTTTTTT. This encodes CASRIMSTGANEKLFF. The V call is TRBV19, the J call TRBJ1-4; 7 nucleotides line up with TRBD1. V gave up 9 bases and J gave up 3 bases; unmatched junction bases: 13. CDR1 is LNHDA and CDR2 is SQIVND in the germline V gene (reference sequence). The CDR3 is 16 amino acids.

The J gene is TRBJ1-4, the V gene TRBV29-1, with a possible D match to TRBD1 (6 bases). The V and J ends lost 5 bases and 8 bases respectively, with 12 bases between them. CDR3 length: 12 residues. Germline V gives CDR1 SQVTM, CDR2 ANQGSEA. This CDR3 is CSVIRGGEKLFF. The CDR3 coding sequence is TGCAGCGTTATAAGGGGGGGCGAAAAACTGTTTTTT.

This rearrangement joins TRBV5-1 to TRBJ1-4; TRBD1 matches 10 bases. The germline CDR1 and CDR2 sequences are SGHRS and YFSETQ. The CDR3 has 13 residues. V trimming: 0 bases; J trimming: 12 bases; junction bases outside the gene matches: 2. CDR3 region: CASSLGDRGELFF. CDR3 bases: TGCGCCAGCAGCTTGGGGGACAGGGGCGAACTGTTTTTT.

This clone was seen once. J is TRBJ2-5 and V is TRBV9; D might be TRBD1 (6 bases). The CDR3 spans 16 residues. V was trimmed by 1 base and J by 2 bases, leaving 15 bases between them. Germline assignment: CDR1 SGDLS and CDR2 YYNGEE. The CDR3 coding sequence is TGTGCCAGCAGCGTAAGGGGGACGGGGTGGCAAGAGACCCAGTACTTC. Translated: CASSVRGTGWQETQYF.

This chain links TRBV6-1 with TRBJ2-7; tentatively, D is TRBD1 (5 bases). CDR1 is MNHNS, CDR2 SASEGT, per germline. With 2 bases removed from V and 7 bases from J, the gap between germline ends came to 12 bases. This CDR3 comprises 13 residues. The CDR3 loop reads CASSESGAREQYF. The CDR3 nucleotides read TGTGCCAGCAGTGAATCTGGGGCTCGGGAGCAGTACTTC.

The J gene is TRBJ2-3, the V gene TRBV14, with 7 bases identical to TRBD1. V gave up 3 bases and J gave up 1 base; unmatched junction bases: 10. Per germline, CDR1 SGHDN and CDR2 FVKESK. The CDR3 has 17 amino acids. The CDR3 loop is CASSQELDRSRTDTQYF. The CDR3, as DNA: TGTGCCAGCAGCCAGGAACTGGACAGGTCTCGCACAGATACGCAGTATTTT.

This sequence joins TRBV10-3 and TRBJ2-3, with D perhaps matching TRBD1 (5 bases). V was shortened by 6 bases and J by 4 bases, with 17 bases between the two germline ends. The CDR3 runs 15 residues. Germline values: CDR1 ENHRY, CDR2 SYGVKD. The CDR3 loop is CAIRLGAFEPDTQYF. The CDR3 DNA reads as TGTGCCATCAGGTTAGGGGCATTCGAACCAGATACGCAGTATTTT.